Shown below are 21 T cell receptor beta chains from a single sample sequenced in a study of shared T cell receptors in the human thymus. Method: immunoSEQ multiplex PCR; TCRdb's copy keeps in-frame clones and lacks some. The table includes 700,000 or so clones, roughly 88% detected once. This sample also appeared in a second study, on human thymus T cells.

The source material was thymocytes. These receptors came from a girl less than two years old with a congenital heart defect.

The chain combines TRBV5-5 with TRBJ2-7, with D tentatively TRBD2 (6 bases). V lost 3 bases and J 6 bases, leaving 16 bases between the germline ends. The CDR3 covers 14 residues. Per the germline V gene, CDR1 is SGHKS and CDR2 is YYEKEE (reference sequence). The CDR3 here is CASSSFRRVGEQYF. The CDR3 DNA is TGTGCCAGCAGCTCCTTCCGGAGGGTCGGCGAGCAGTACTTC.

This clone was counted only a few times. A junction boundary mismatches the germline segment, possibly from a read error. The chain recombines TRBV4-1 with TRBJ2-7; D not certain. The germline gives CDR1 MGHRA, CDR2 YSYEKL. This CDR3 region has 15 residues. The CDR3 DNA follows: TGCGCCAGCAGCCAAGTGCGACAACCCATGACCACCCCACACTTC. It encodes CASSQVRQPMTTPHF.

The chain carries TRBV6-6 and TRBJ2-2; D might be TRBD2 (5 bases). The germline V gene has CDR1 MNHNY and CDR2 SVGAGI (reference sequence). This CDR3 contains 14 residues. The ends were cut back, 0 bases at V and 6 bases at J, with 8 bases in the middle. DNA for the CDR3: TGTGCCAGCAGTTACTCCGGTAGCGCCGGGGAGCTGTTTTTT. This translates into CASSYSGSAGELFF.

The chain has TRBV7-8 and TRBJ2-3, with 7 bases aligning to TRBD1. V lost 3 bases to trimming and J lost 2 bases; unmatched junction nucleotides: 5. Germline CDR1 SGHVS, CDR2 FQNEAQ. The CDR3 runs 15 residues. This CDR3 is CASSFGDRYTDTQYF. CDR3 nucleotides: TGTGCCAGCAGCTTCGGGGACAGATACACAGATACGCAGTATTTT.

The chain recombines TRBV10-1 with TRBJ2-2; 13 nucleotides agree with TRBD2. The CDR3 contains 17 residues. The V gene end was trimmed by 0 bases and the J gene end by 6 bases; junction bases not matched to a gene: 4. Looked up from germline, CDR1 is WNHNN and CDR2 is SYGVQD (reference sequence). The CDR3 region has the DNA TGCGCCAGCAGTGAGTCTAGGGGACTAGCGGGGCCCGGGGAGCTGTTTTTT. It translates to CASSESRGLAGPGELFF.

The genes are TRBV4-1 and TRBJ1-1; D call uncertain. The germline CDR1 and CDR2 sequences are MGHRA and YSYEKL. V was shortened by 1 base and J by 1 base, with 25 bases between the two germline ends. The CDR3 is 20 amino acids. The CDR3 protein is CASSQGLLSAAVETNTEAFF. For the CDR3, the DNA is TGCGCCAGCAGCCAAGGTTTGCTGAGTGCCGCGGTAGAAACGAACACTGAAGCTTTCTTT.

The genes are TRBV9 and TRBJ2-1; tentative D call: TRBD2 (7 bases). V gave up 4 bases and J gave up 2 bases, with 13 bases separating them. CDR1 SGDLS and CDR2 YYNGEE come from the germline V gene. The CDR3 has 15 amino acids. CDR3 residues: CASSPGGQTYNEQFF. The DNA for the CDR3 is TGTGCCAGCAGCCCCGGGGGGCAAACCTACAATGAGCAGTTCTTC.

The CDR3 nucleotides are TGTGCCAGCAGTGAAGGCAGGGGCGGAGGCTACACCTTC. Residues: CASSEGRGGGYTF. V gene TRBV6-4 combines with J gene TRBJ1-2; D perhaps matches TRBD1 (6 bases). There are 13 residues in the CDR3. V lost 3 bases and J lost 8, with 13 bases in between. Germline CDR1 is MRHNA and CDR2 is SNTAGT.

Worth noting for this clone: Other DNA variants within this sample encode the same CDR3. The V and J genes are TRBV5-6 and TRBJ1-5; 9 bases agree with TRBD1. CDR1 is SGHDT, CDR2 YYEEEE, per germline. The CDR3 extends over 14 amino acids. V gave up 4 bases and J gave up 4 bases; unmatched junction bases: 3. The chain's CDR3 is CASSPGTGNQPQHF. The CDR3 region has the DNA TGTGCCAGCAGCCCCGGGACAGGGAATCAGCCCCAGCATTTT. The entire variable domain, with the rest obtained from reference TRBV5-6 and TRBJ1-5, is as follows: DAGVTQSPTHLIKTRGQQVTLRCSPKSGHDTVSWYQQALGQGPQFIFQYYEEEERQRGNFPDRFSGHQFPNYSSELNVNALLLGDSALYLCASSPGTGNQPQHFGDGTRLSIL.

This rearrangement joins TRBV15 to TRBJ1-1; D is possibly TRBD1 (5 bases). The CDR3 sequence is 14 residues long. The V end lost 0 bases, the J end lost 3 bases, and 8 bases lay between the germline ends. CDR1 is LNHNV, CDR2 YYDKDF, per germline (reference sequence). The CDR3 region is CATSREGEDTEAFF. The CDR3 nucleotides are TGTGCCACCAGCAGAGAAGGGGAAGACACTGAAGCTTTCTTT.

The V gene is TRBV27, the J gene TRBJ1-1; 8 bases are a match to TRBD1. V dropped 9 bases and J dropped 2; count of bases not matched to a gene: 11. Looked up from germline, CDR1 is MNHEY and CDR2 is SMNVEV (reference sequence). The CDR3 runs 15 residues. The CDR3 region has the DNA TGTGCCAGTAAAACAGACAGGGGCAGAAACACTGAAGCTTTCTTT. Protein sequence: CASKTDRGRNTEAFF.

The DNA of the CDR3 is TGTGCCAGCTCACCCACGAACCCGGACAGTCCGGAGACCCCTGCGGGCTACGAGCAGTACTTC. Protein: CASSPTNPDSPETPAGYEQYF. The rearrangement joins TRBV18 to TRBJ2-7; tentative D call: TRBD1 (6 bases). CDR1 is KGHSH, CDR2 LQKENI, per germline. The CDR3 length is 21 residues. Trimming pared 3 bases from V and 3 bases from J, leaving 33 bases between.

The gene calls are TRBV15 and TRBJ2-7; 7 bases map to TRBD1. J gave up 0 bases and V 4 bases, and 18 bases lay outside the gene matches. Germline values: CDR1 LNHNV, CDR2 YYDKDF (reference sequence). The CDR3 has 19 amino acids. As DNA, the CDR3 is TGTGCCACCAGCAAGAAAGACAGGGAGTCCCTTATTGACTCCTACGAGCAGTACTTC. Amino acids: CATSKKDRESLIDSYEQYF.

This chain uses TRBV6-5 with TRBJ2-3, with TRBD2 matching over 11 bases. J lost 1 base, V lost 6 bases, and 3 bases had no gene match. Germline values: CDR1 MNHEY, CDR2 SVGAGI. The CDR3 totals 15 residues. DNA for the CDR3: TGTGCCAGCAGGGAGACTAGCGGGGGCACAGATACGCAGTATTTT. Translated, it gives CASRETSGGTDTQYF.

V is TRBV19 and J is TRBJ1-5; D is undetermined. The CDR3 runs to 14 residues. The germline V and J ends were trimmed by 10 bases and 3 bases, with 16 bases remaining between them. Germline CDR1 reads LNHDA; CDR2 reads SQIVND (reference sequence). CDR3 DNA sequence: TGTGCCACCAAGAACTCCCGGGACAATCAGCCCCAGCATTTT. Protein sequence: CATKNSRDNQPQHF.

The V call is TRBV9, the J call TRBJ2-7; tentative D call: TRBD2 (6 bases). The CDR3 covers 13 residues. CDR1 and CDR2 (germline): SGDLS, YYNGEE. The V and J ends lost 4 bases and 3 bases respectively, with 11 bases between them. The CDR3 is CASSRDWSYEQYF. CDR3 bases: TGTGCCAGCAGCCGGGACTGGAGCTACGAGCAGTACTTC.

The gene calls are TRBV4-1 and TRBJ2-7; 7 bases align to TRBD1. CDR1 and CDR2 from the germline V gene are MGHRA and YSYEKL. CDR3 length equals 13 residues. Trimming at V came to 3 bases and at J to 5 bases, leaving 4 bases not matched to a gene. In DNA form, the CDR3 reads TGCGCCAGCAGCCAGGGGCAGGGGGACGAGCAGTACTTC. Its translation: CASSQGQGDEQYF.

This clone was counted once. This chain joins TRBV30 and TRBJ1-2; 7 bases are shared with TRBD1. V dropped 0 bases and J dropped 4; count of bases not matched to a gene: 11. CDR1 is GTSNPN and CDR2 is SVGIG in the germline V gene (reference sequence). The CDR3 covers 16 residues. The CDR3: CAWSVSWGQLFYGYTF. DNA for the CDR3: TGTGCCTGGAGTGTATCTTGGGGACAGCTCTTCTATGGCTACACCTTC. Using reference TRBV30 and TRBJ1-2 for the parts outside the CDR3, the full variable domain is SQTIHQWPATLVQPVGSPLSLECTVEGTSNPNLYWYRQAAGRGLQLLFYSVGIGQISSEVPQNLSASRPQDRQFILSSKKLLLSDSGFYLCAWSVSWGQLFYGYTFGSGTRLTVV.

The chain links TRBV5-6 to TRBJ1-2; TRBD1 agrees at 9 bases. CDR1 SGHDT and CDR2 YYEEEE come from the germline V gene. V was clipped by 2 bases and J by 1 base; unmatched bases: 9. The CDR3 contains 17 residues. The CDR3 loop is CASSLGTGGLFNYGYTF. In DNA form, the CDR3 reads TGTGCCAGCAGCTTAGGAACAGGGGGCCTCTTTAACTATGGCTACACCTTC.

The V gene is TRBV4-3, the J gene TRBJ2-1; 9 bases are shared with TRBD2. The V and J ends lost 3 bases and 9 bases, in that order; junction bases with no gene match: 12. The CDR3 sequence is 16 residues long. CDR1 and CDR2 (germline): LGHNA, YSLEER. CDR3 amino acids: CASSQQPQRGEGEQFF. The CDR3 DNA sequence: TGCGCCAGCAGCCAGCAACCTCAGCGGGGGGAAGGTGAGCAGTTCTTC.

The J gene is TRBJ1-1, the V gene TRBV12-5; D is unresolved. Deletions cut 4 bases from V and 5 bases from J, with 23 bases between. CDR3 length: 17 residues. CDR1 and CDR2 (germline): LGHNT, FRNRAP. The CDR3 nucleotides are TGTGCTAGTGGTTCATTTGCCCCCACCCTCTCCCAGACTGAAGCTTTCTTT. Its translation: CASGSFAPTLSQTEAFF. The whole variable domain, remainder taken from reference TRBV12-5 and TRBJ1-1, is DARVTQTPRHKVTEMGQEVTMRCQPILGHNTVFWYRQTMMQGLELLAYFRNRAPLDDSGMPKDRFSAEMPDATLATLKIQPSEPRDSAVYFCASGSFAPTLSQTEAFFGQGTRLTVV.